The entry below describes one TCR beta chain. This clone was counted between two and nine times. Its antigen is not yet known. One base away there is no much larger clone; base qualities are not given. In this study, focal radiation therapy paired with CTLA-4 blockade (ipilimumab) was tested in patients who had chemo-refractory metastatic non-small-cell lung cancer. This sample stems from a study of radiotherapy plus CTLA-4 blockade in lung cancer (dated 2018 in TCRdb). In the study overall: Objective responses were observed in around 20% of enrolled patients, and disease control was achieved in 25% to 35%.

The investigation overall reported the following: The strongest predictors of response were reported to be early dynamic shifts in blood T cell clones along with a rise in serum interferon-beta following radiation. After treatment with radiotherapy and ipilimumab, TCR clones that originated in tumors expanded in peripheral blood.

The CDR3 spans 16 residues, from the cysteine through the phenylalanine. The DNA shown is the 48-base CDR3, in frame from base 1. Relative to germline, V is 0 bases shorter and J is 7 bases shorter, with 16 bases between their ends. Via the germline V gene (reference sequence), CDR1 is LNHNV and CDR2 YYDKDF. The library was produced with the immunoSEQ multiplex PCR assay. TCRdb took this table from immuneACCESS and kept in-frame rearrangements with V and J called. Such tables lack part of the clones; where checked against another copy, unresolved V genes explain under half of the gap, and the rest is unexplained. This sample has more than 40,000 clones in its table, and 73% of those were observed once. Together, the top ten hold roughly 3.5% of the sample.

The sequence came from a human donor with non-small cell lung cancer who had a complete response to radiotherapy plus ipilimumab. Sequenced material: peripheral blood, taken from a patient treated with radiotherapy plus ipilimumab. The chain couples TRBV15 to TRBJ1-5, and TRBD1 may be the D gene, going by 5 matching bases. CDR3 sequence: CATSRDPGQRDQPQHF. The nucleotides read TGTGCCACCAGCAGAGATCCCGGACAAAGAGACCAGCCCCAGCATTTT.